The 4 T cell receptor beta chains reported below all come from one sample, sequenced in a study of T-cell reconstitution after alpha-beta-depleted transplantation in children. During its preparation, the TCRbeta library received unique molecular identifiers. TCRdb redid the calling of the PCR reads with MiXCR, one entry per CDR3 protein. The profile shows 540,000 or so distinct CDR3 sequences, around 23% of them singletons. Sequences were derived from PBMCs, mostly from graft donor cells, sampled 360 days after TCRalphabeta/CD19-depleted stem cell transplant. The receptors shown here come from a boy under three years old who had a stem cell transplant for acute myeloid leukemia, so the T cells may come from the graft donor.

The CDR3 reads CASSYSGYFGGTEAFF. CDR3 bases: TGTGCCAGCAGTTACTCCGGTTACTTCGGGGGGACTGAAGCTTTCTTT. The chain employs TRBV6-5 and TRBJ1-1; maybe TRBD1 (5 bases). Trimming removed 0 bases at V and 5 bases at J, with 16 bases between. Germline V gene data show CDR1 as MNHEY and CDR2 as SVGAGI. The CDR3 runs 16 residues.

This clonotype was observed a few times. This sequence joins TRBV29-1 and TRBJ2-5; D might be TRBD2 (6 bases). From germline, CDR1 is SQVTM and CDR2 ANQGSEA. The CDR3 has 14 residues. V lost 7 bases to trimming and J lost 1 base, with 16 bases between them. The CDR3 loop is CSAPAGSSQETQYF. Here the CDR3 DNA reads TGCAGCGCCCCGGCGGGGTCATCCCAAGAGACCCAGTACTTC.

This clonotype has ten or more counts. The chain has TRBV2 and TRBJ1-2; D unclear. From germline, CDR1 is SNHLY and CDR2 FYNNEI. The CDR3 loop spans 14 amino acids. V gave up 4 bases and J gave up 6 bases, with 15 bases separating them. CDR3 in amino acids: CASSGGQPWNGYTF. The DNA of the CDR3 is TGTGCCAGCAGTGGCGGGCAGCCCTGGAATGGCTACACCTTC.

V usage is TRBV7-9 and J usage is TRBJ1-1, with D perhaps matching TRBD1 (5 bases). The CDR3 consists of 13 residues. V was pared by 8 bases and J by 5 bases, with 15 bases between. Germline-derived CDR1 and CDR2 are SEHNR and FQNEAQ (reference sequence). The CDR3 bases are TGTGCCAGCCACGCCGGGACGCCGACTGAAGCTTTCTTT. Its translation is CASHAGTPTEAFF.